The T cell receptor (beta chain) under discussion was sequenced for a study of regulatory T cells in long-lasting Graves disease. As to time point: persistent/refractory GD, antithyroid drugs over 5 years with positive TRAb. Extracted PBMC RNA gave rise to the TCR library. An endocrinology unit in Xi'an, China, supplied the patients. This CDR3 has 17 amino acids. The germline V gene encodes CDR1 GTSNPN and CDR2 SVGIG (reference sequence). Trimming removed 0 bases from V and 1 base from J, with 18 bases in between. Building the TCR beta libraries relied on iRepertoire HTBI primers, and CDR3 regions underwent Arm-PCR. TCRdb reprocessed the multiplex PCR reads via MiXCR and lists one record per CDR3 protein. This sample has 600,000 to 850,000 distinct CDR3 sequences, with 25% to 35% found just once. This clonotype has a handful of counts.

The chain recombines TRBV30 with TRBJ1-2; D is unresolved. This sequence originates from a female donor with Graves disease. Here the sequenced sample was peripheral blood mononuclear cells (PBMCs), taken when the disease was refractory, from a patient treated with antithyroid drugs. The DNA of the CDR3 is TGTGCCTGGAGTGTAGTTGGGGAACTACAAAATAACTATGGCTACACCTTC. Residues: CAWSVVGELQNNYGYTF.